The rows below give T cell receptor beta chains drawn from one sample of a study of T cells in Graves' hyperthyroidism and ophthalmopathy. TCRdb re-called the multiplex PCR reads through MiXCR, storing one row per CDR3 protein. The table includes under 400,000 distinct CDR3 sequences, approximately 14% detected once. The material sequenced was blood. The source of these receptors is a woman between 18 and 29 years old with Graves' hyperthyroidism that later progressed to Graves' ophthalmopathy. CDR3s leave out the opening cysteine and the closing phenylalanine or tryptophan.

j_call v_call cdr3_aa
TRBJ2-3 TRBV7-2 ASSSAGRGITDTQY
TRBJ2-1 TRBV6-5 ASSYRSREIHNEQF
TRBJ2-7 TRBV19 ASSRLSGTGHEQY
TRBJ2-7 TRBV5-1 ASSLGKGLAGKNYEQY
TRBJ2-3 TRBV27 ASSHTSADTQY
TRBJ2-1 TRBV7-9 ASSLMGYNEQF
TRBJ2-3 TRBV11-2 ASSLVSDRAILPAAQY
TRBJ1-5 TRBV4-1 ASSPQVGNQPQH
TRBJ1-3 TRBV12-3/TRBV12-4 ASSPEGNTIY
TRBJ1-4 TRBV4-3 ASSHQGQGLLLKNEKLF
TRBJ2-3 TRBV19 ASSPAQGAGTDTQY
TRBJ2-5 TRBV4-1 ASSDPADRSKGETQY
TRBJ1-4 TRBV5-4 ASSLKQFQNEKLF
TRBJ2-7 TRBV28 ASKRMRSPYEQY
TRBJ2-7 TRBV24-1 ATSADFPPYEQY
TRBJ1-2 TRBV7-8 ASSLGGRGTGGYT
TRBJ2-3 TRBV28 ASSLEGLAASTDTQY
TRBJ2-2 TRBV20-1 SAFLYTGELF
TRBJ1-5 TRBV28 ASGTPDRGNQPQH
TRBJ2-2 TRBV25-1 ASSPTPGTGSLGELF
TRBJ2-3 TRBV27 ASSRGGGQRTDTQY
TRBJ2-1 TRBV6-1 ASSYVAGLNGRTYNEQF
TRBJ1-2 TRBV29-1 SVLSQASYGYT
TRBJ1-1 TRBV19 ASTSVHSYHEAF
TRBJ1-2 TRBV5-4 ASSLVRGSYDGYT
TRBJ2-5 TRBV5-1 ASSSRLGETQY
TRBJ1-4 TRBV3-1 ASSPSGLGREKLF
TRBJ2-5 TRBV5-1 ASSPLSGEETQY
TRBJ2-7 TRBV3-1 ASSRGDRASVQY
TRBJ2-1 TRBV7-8 ASSLNPGHPSYNEQF
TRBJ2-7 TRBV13 ASSLGAHPSSYEQY
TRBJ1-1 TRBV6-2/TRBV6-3 ASRSGTGTPEAF